This entry lists 20 T cell receptor beta chains sequenced from one sample in a study of shared clonotypes between healthy human individuals. The table came from immunoSEQ multiplex PCR; TCRdb's copy has only in-frame clones and leaves some out. The sample holds around 1,000,000 clones, around 77% seen once. The sequenced sample consisted of memory CD4+ T cells from PBMCs. Documented subset: CD45RA-negative fraction. Receptors originate from a man aged 18-30 years in good health. Some clones in this sample may be carry-over from other donors' samples.

The gene calls are TRBV7-8 and TRBJ1-2, with no clear D. V shed 0 bases and J shed 3 bases, with 5 bases lying between them. CDR3 size: 13 residues. Germline V gene lookup returns CDR1 SGHVS and CDR2 FQNEAQ. The CDR3 DNA is TGTGCCAGCAGCTTAGCTCCGGACTATGGCTACACCTTC. This encodes CASSLAPDYGYTF.

The chain combines TRBV2 with TRBJ2-1; D unresolved. V lost 5 bases, J lost 6 bases, and 8 bases lay in between. CDR1 SNHLY and CDR2 FYNNEI come from the germline V gene. This CDR3 comprises 12 residues. As DNA, the CDR3 is TGTGCCAGCAGTCCCGACTCCAATGAGCAGTTCTTC. Protein: CASSPDSNEQFF. Looking up the rest from reference TRBV2 and TRBJ2-1 gives the full variable domain: EPEVTQTPSHQVTQMGQEVILRCVPISNHLYFYWYRQILGQKVEFLVSFYNNEISEKSEIFDDQFSVERPDGSNFTLKIRSTKLEDSAMYFCASSPDSNEQFFGPGTRLTVL.

This clone was recorded only once. This could be a read error, since a much larger clone is one nucleotide away. The chain uses TRBV7-9 and TRBJ2-1; 12 nucleotides line up with TRBD2. This CDR3 has 16 residues. Germline values: CDR1 SEHNR, CDR2 FQNEAQ (reference sequence). The V and J ends lost 3 bases and 1 base, in that order; junction bases with no gene match: 1. CDR3 in amino acids: CASSFTSGRSYNEQFF. The CDR3 DNA is TGTGCCAGCAGCTTTACTAGCGGGAGGTCCTACAATGAGCAGTTCTTC.

This clone came up a few times. The rearrangement joins TRBV4-1 to TRBJ1-5; D perhaps matches TRBD1 (5 bases). Trimming pared 0 bases from V and 9 bases from J, leaving 15 bases between. The germline V gene has CDR1 MGHRA and CDR2 YSYEKL. The length of the CDR3 is 15 residues. For the CDR3, the DNA is TGCGCCAGCAGCCAAGATCTAGGCGGGGGGGTGCCCCAGCATTTT. Translating it yields CASSQDLGGGVPQHF.

This clone was picked up a small number of times. CDR3: CASSLAQGRGFF. CDR3 nucleotide sequence: TGTGCCAGCAGCTTAGCGCAGGGTAGGGGTTTCTTT. This sequence joins TRBV5-4 and TRBJ1-1; weak D call: TRBD1 (5 bases). Trimming stripped 2 bases from V and 13 bases from J, with 15 bases between. CDR1 SGHNT and CDR2 YYREEE come from the germline V gene (reference sequence). The CDR3 is made up of 12 amino acids.

In its sample, this clone was seen a few times. CDR3 sequence: CASRHRGKTAEAFF. The CDR3 DNA reads as TGTGCCAGCAGACACAGGGGGAAGACGGCTGAAGCTTTCTTT. V and J are TRBV6-5 and TRBJ1-1; 8 positions match TRBD1. Trimming cost V 6 bases and J 6 bases; bases outside gene matches: 9. The germline CDR1 and CDR2 sequences are MNHEY and SVGAGI. The CDR3 is 14 residues long.

The chain couples TRBV9 to TRBJ2-3; 10 bases agree with TRBD2. The trim removed 4 bases at V and 4 bases at J, leaving 9 bases unmatched. The germline V gene has CDR1 SGDLS and CDR2 YYNGEE. The CDR3 covers 16 residues. In DNA, the CDR3 is TGTGCCAGCAGCCCACTCGGACTAGCGGTAGCAGATACGCAGTATTTT. Amino acids: CASSPLGLAVADTQYF.

This clone has only one observation. The V gene is TRBV28, the J gene TRBJ1-2, with TRBD1 matching 7 bases. The CDR3 sequence is 12 residues long. Per germline, CDR1 MDHEN and CDR2 SYDVKM. V dropped 5 bases and J dropped 7; count of bases not matched to a gene: 4. The CDR3 sequence is CASSIDRAGYTF. CDR3 nucleotide sequence: TGTGCCAGCAGTATAGACAGGGCTGGCTACACCTTC.

The chain combines TRBV7-8 with TRBJ1-2, with D unclear. Per the germline V gene, CDR1 is SGHVS and CDR2 is FQNEAQ. The CDR3 covers 16 residues. Trimming took 0 bases from V and 6 from J, leaving 17 bases between them. The CDR3 DNA reads TGTGCCAGCAGCTTAGCGGGCTTCGGGCGGGTGGATGGCTACACCTTC. It yields the protein CASSLAGFGRVDGYTF.

About this clone: Other DNA sequences from this sample encode an identical CDR3 as well. The gene calls are TRBV30 and TRBJ1-5; maybe TRBD1 (6 bases). Trimming shortened V by 3 bases and J by 5 bases, and 11 bases separated the two germline ends. CDR1 is GTSNPN, CDR2 SVGIG, per germline (reference sequence). The CDR3 extends over 13 amino acids. The CDR3 protein is CAWSRAGDQPQHF. Here the CDR3 DNA reads TGTGCCTGGAGCCGGGCAGGGGATCAGCCCCAGCATTTT. The whole variable domain, filled in from reference TRBV30 and TRBJ1-5, reads SQTIHQWPATLVQPVGSPLSLECTVEGTSNPNLYWYRQAAGRGLQLLFYSVGIGQISSEVPQNLSASRPQDRQFILSSKKLLLSDSGFYLCAWSRAGDQPQHFGDGTRLSIL.

V and J are TRBV28 and TRBJ2-5; tentative D call: TRBD1 (5 bases). There are 12 residues in the CDR3. CDR1 is MDHEN, CDR2 SYDVKM, per germline. V lost 10 bases, J lost 1 base, and 10 bases lay in between. CDR3 DNA sequence: TGTGCCACTGGGGCTGCCCAAGAGACCCAGTACTTC. Translation gives CATGAAQETQYF.

This clone occurred once. The rearrangement links TRBV5-4 to TRBJ2-7, with TRBD2 matching 7 bases. This CDR3 has 14 amino acids. The ends lost 0 bases at V and 6 bases at J; junction bases unmatched: 6. Per the germline V gene, CDR1 is SGHNT and CDR2 is YYREEE (reference sequence). The CDR3 coding sequence is TGTGCCAGCAGCTTGGGAGCGGGGAGTGGCGAGCAGTACTTC. Its protein product is CASSLGAGSGEQYF.

The gene calls are TRBV29-1 and TRBJ2-7; 11 positions match TRBD2. Germline V gene data show CDR1 as SQVTM and CDR2 as ANQGSEA. After removal of 4 bases from V and 2 bases from J, the junction contained 7 bases not matched to a gene. The CDR3 loop spans 15 amino acids. The CDR3 nucleotides are TGCAGCGTTGGCGGTAGCGGGAGGGGTCCCTACGAGCAGTACTTC. Protein sequence: CSVGGSGRGPYEQYF.

The chain is built from TRBV5-1 and TRBJ2-7, with 8 bases aligning to TRBD1. From germline, CDR1 is SGHRS and CDR2 YFSETQ. This CDR3 comprises 14 residues. V gave up 1 base and J gave up 5 bases; unmatched junction bases: 5. The CDR3 sequence is CASSLWGTGNEQYF. Here the CDR3 DNA reads TGCGCCAGCAGCTTGTGGGGGACAGGAAACGAGCAGTACTTC.

The chain is built from TRBV18 and TRBJ2-5; D ambiguous. The J call could be wrong; TRBJ2-7 is a better fit for the DNA end. The CDR3 has 13 amino acids. CDR1 and CDR2 from the germline V gene are KGHSH and LQKENI. The CDR3 bases are TGTGCCAGCTCACCACCGGGTGGACACGAGCAGTACTTC. It is translated as CASSPPGGHEQYF.

The chain recombines TRBV6-6 with TRBJ2-7; TRBD1 might be the D (5 bases). Germline values: CDR1 MNHNY, CDR2 SVGAGI (reference sequence). The CDR3 consists of 12 residues. V gave up 10 bases and J gave up 0 bases, with 10 bases separating them. The CDR3 sequence: CATQTGSYEQYF. The CDR3 nucleotides are TGTGCCACCCAAACAGGCTCCTACGAGCAGTACTTC.

The V and J genes are TRBV28 and TRBJ2-1, with D possibly being TRBD1 (6 bases). CDR1 MDHEN and CDR2 SYDVKM come from the germline V gene. CDR3 size: 11 residues. Trimming cost V 8 bases and J 13 bases, with 15 bases left between them. This CDR3 is CASRTPRGQFF. CDR3 in DNA: TGTGCCAGCCGGACTCCCAGGGGACAGTTCTTC. The whole variable domain, filled in from reference TRBV28 and TRBJ2-1, reads DVKVTQSSRYLVKRTGEKVFLECVQDMDHENMFWYRQDPGLGLRLIYFSYDVKMKEKGDIPEGYSVSREKKERFSLILESASTNQTSMYLCASRTPRGQFFGPGTRLTVL.

The chain combines TRBV5-1 with TRBJ2-7; 8 nucleotides align to TRBD2. The CDR3 length is 16 residues. CDR1 and CDR2 from the germline V gene are SGHRS and YFSETQ. V lost 5 bases and J lost 5; bases outside the gene matches: 15. CDR3 sequence reads: CASSRGGGGPRDEQYF. In nucleotides, the CDR3 is TGCGCCAGCAGTCGGGGGGGCGGAGGACCGAGAGACGAGCAGTACTTC.

The chain employs TRBV11-2 and TRBJ2-7, with TRBD2 matching 12 bases. This CDR3 contains 15 residues. The V segment lost 1 base and the J segment 7 bases; nucleotides outside the gene matches: 5. The V gene's germline CDR1 is SGHAT and CDR2 FQNNGV. DNA of the CDR3: TGTGCCAGCAGCTTAGTCCTAGCGGGAGGGAGGGAGCAGTACTTC. Its protein product is CASSLVLAGGREQYF.

The rearrangement joins TRBV6-5 to TRBJ2-1; D is perhaps TRBD1 or TRBD2 (7 bases each). Germline loops: CDR1 MNHEY, CDR2 SVGAGI. The CDR3 contains 15 residues. Trimming cost V 3 bases and J 7 bases, with 16 bases left between them. CDR3 residues: CASSYYWQGGNEQFF. The CDR3, as DNA: TGTGCCAGCAGTTATTATTGGCAGGGGGGGAATGAGCAGTTCTTC.